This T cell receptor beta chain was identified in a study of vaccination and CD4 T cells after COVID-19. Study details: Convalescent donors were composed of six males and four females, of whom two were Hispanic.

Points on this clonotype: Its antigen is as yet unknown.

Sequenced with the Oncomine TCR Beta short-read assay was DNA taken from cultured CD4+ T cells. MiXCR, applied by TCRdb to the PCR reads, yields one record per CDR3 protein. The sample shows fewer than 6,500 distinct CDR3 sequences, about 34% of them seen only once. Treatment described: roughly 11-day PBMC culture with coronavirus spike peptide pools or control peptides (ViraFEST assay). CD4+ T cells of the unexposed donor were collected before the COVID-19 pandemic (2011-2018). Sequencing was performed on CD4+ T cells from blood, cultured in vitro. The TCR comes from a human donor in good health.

The CDR3 DNA reads as TGCAGCGCCCTCCCACAGCAGAACACTGAAGCTTTCTTT. It encodes CSALPQQNTEAFF. The V and J genes are TRBV29-1 and TRBJ1-1; D is uncertain. With 7 bases removed from V and 1 base from J, the gap between germline ends came to 13 bases. Per germline, CDR1 SQVTM and CDR2 ANQGSEA. The CDR3 length is 13 residues.